A single sample gave rise to the 4 T cell receptor beta chains below, sequenced in a study of T cell responses to AZD1222 COVID-19 vaccine (TCRdb year 2021). Preparation of the library involved the immunoSEQ multiplex PCR assay. The table comes from immuneACCESS by way of TCRdb, which keeps in-frame sequences with V and J called. Part of the clones is missing from these tables; in studies checked, under half for an unresolved V gene and the rest for unknown reasons. This sample lists over 110,000 clones; 85% to 95% were detected once. The biggest ten clones account for approximately 5.3% of the sample. Explained via the paper, the time point label denotes: baseline before first vaccination. The input for sequencing was peripheral blood, taken on day 0 of AZD1222 vaccination. These receptor sequences come from an adult in good health.

The CDR3 DNA reads TGTGCCAGTAGTATCTTCTCGGACAGGGTGGGTTCACCCCTCCACTTT. It is translated as CASSIFSDRVGSPLHF. The rearrangement joins TRBV19 to TRBJ1-6; TRBD1 matches at 8 bases. This CDR3 contains 16 residues. Germline CDR1 is LNHDA and CDR2 is SQIVND (reference sequence). Unmatched junction bases numbered 10, after V lost 3 bases and J lost 9 bases.

V is TRBV5-1 and J is TRBJ2-1; D gene unclear. CDR1 and CDR2 (germline): SGHRS, YFSETQ. The ends were cut back, 2 bases at V and 2 bases at J, with 11 bases in the middle. This CDR3 comprises 15 residues. CDR3 nucleotides: TGCGCCAGCAGCTTAGATACTGGACCCTACAATGAGCAGTTCTTC. It encodes CASSLDTGPYNEQFF. The complete variable domain, with remaining parts taken from reference TRBV5-1 and TRBJ2-1, reads KAGVTQTPRYLIKTRGQQVTLSCSPISGHRSVSWYQQTPGQGLQFLFEYFSETQRNKGNFPGRFSGRQFSNSRSEMNVSTLELGDSALYLCASSLDTGPYNEQFFGPGTRLTVL.

The rearrangement uses TRBV4-1 and TRBJ1-4; tentatively, D is TRBD1 (5 bases). Germline V gene sequence: CDR1 MGHRA, CDR2 YSYEKL. The V and J ends lost 0 bases and 7 bases respectively, with 15 bases between them. The CDR3 spans 16 residues. CDR3 sequence: CASSQDLGTEGEKLFF. In DNA, the CDR3 is TGCGCCAGCAGCCAAGATCTTGGGACGGAGGGTGAAAAACTGTTTTTT.

Written as DNA, the CDR3 is TGTGCCAGCAGTAAATTCCGCTCGGGACAGTCCTACGAGCAGTACTTC. This encodes CASSKFRSGQSYEQYF. The chain links TRBV27 to TRBJ2-7; 7 bases map to TRBD1. The germline V gene encodes CDR1 MNHEY and CDR2 SMNVEV (reference sequence). This CDR3 has 16 residues. J was trimmed by 1 base and V by 5 bases; bases with no gene match: 11.